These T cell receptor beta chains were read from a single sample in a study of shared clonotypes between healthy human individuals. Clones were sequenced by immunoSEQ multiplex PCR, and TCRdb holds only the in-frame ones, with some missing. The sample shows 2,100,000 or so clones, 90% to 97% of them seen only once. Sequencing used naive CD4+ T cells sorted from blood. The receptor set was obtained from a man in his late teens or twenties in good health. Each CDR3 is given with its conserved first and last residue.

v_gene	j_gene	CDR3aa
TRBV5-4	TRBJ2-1	CASSGGGTGVYNEQFF
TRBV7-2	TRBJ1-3	CASSLGRNTIYF
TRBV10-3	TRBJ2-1	CAISPGLAGSEQFF
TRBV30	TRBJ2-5	CAWGRLGSQYF
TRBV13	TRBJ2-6	CASSLRTSGSSGANVLTF
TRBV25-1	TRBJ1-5	CASSATGNQPQHF
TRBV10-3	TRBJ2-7	CAISGDPYEQYF
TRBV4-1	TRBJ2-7	CASSQDLRAYEQYF
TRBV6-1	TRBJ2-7	CASSDRGTGPIEQYF
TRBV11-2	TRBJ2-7	CASSFMRGTGGAYEQYF
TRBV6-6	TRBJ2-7	CASSSPTGARGEQYF
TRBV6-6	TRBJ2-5	CASRRDRDQETQYF
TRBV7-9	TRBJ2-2	CASSLVSRNTGELFF
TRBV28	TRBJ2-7	CASSVTYEQYF
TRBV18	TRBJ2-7	CASSPGTNSYEQYF
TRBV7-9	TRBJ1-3	CASSRLGSGNTIYF
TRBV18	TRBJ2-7	CASSPAGTYEQYF
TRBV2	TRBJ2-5	CASSDRTSQETQYF
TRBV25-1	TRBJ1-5	CASSEWGDRGDQPQHF
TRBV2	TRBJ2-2	CATSRLAETGELFF
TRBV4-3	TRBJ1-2	CASSQEGAENYGYTF
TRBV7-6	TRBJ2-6	CASSLVSSGANVLTF
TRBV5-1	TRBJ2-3	CASSPSPGGAGAGDTQYF
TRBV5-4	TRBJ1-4	CASSPGTGLMEKLFF
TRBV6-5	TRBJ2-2	CASRPMYTGELFF
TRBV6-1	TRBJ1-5	CASIPGPSNQPQHF
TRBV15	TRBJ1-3	CATSRDRGSGNTIYF
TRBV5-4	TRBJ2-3	CASSLPLRGIWYF
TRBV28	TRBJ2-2	CAANSGGAVTGELFF
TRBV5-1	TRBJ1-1	CASSPLGTAMNTEAFF
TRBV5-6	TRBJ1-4	CASSQKSKTTNEKLFF
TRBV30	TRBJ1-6	CAWSGQPNSPLHF
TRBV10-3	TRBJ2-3	CAISLSVGTQYF